These T cell receptor beta chains were read from a single sample in a study of T cell repertoires in cytomegalovirus infection. These receptors have no known antigen. TCRdb independently ran MiXCR on the reads; one entry per CDR3 protein. The repertoire holds approximately 990,000 distinct CDR3 sequences, around a third seen once, with 11% to 15% in the top ten. This specimen consisted of cultured CD8+ T cells from PBMCs, obtained from culture after CMV antigen stimulation. The receptors were sampled from a human donor in good health (CMV status not recorded). Some clones in this sample may be carry-over from other donors' samples. CDR3s include the opening cysteine and the closing phenylalanine or tryptophan.

j_call v_call cdr3_aa
TRBJ2-1 TRBV19 CASSIVNSEYNEQFF
TRBJ2-1 TRBV4-1 CASSHGGGPSAPEQFF
TRBJ2-3 TRBV20-1 CSARARGTDTQYF
TRBJ2-5 TRBV12-3/TRBV12-4 CASSSPAVQETQYF
TRBJ1-2 TRBV10-3 CAIRMTGEENYGYTF
TRBJ2-1 TRBV9 CASSVRDFRQNEQFF
TRBJ2-2 TRBV20-1 CSARDLRGTGELFF
TRBJ2-1 TRBV6-5 CASSYSLGSSYNEQFF
TRBJ2-5 TRBV27 CASSQITGVGETQYF
TRBJ2-4 TRBV5-1 CASSSLAGETKNIQYF
TRBJ2-3 TRBV10-3 CAILGASGADTQYF
TRBJ1-2 TRBV19 CASSPQWSDGYTF
TRBJ2-7 TRBV19 CASSISRGGSYEQYF
TRBJ2-3 TRBV7-2 CASSFPRVTHQGSSTDTQYF
TRBJ1-5 TRBV28 CASSLGSTKRAPQHF
TRBJ2-6 TRBV5-4 CASSSPGNVLTF